Shown below are 30 T cell receptor beta chains from a single sample sequenced in a study of human T cells and chemical hapten exposure. Specified time point: patch test 2, 6 weeks after DPC sensitization. The treatment: therapeutic diphenylcyclopropenone sensitization with weekly scalp DPC. TCRdb re-called the RACE reads through MiXCR, storing one row per CDR3 protein. There are 65,000 to 95,000 distinct CDR3 sequences in the sample; less than 8.5% occur only once, and 1% to 1.5% lies in the top ten. The sample here was whole blood, taken in connection with sensitization to the hapten diphenylcyclopropenone (DPC). The receptors here all came from a woman in her 30s with alopecia areata. Some clones in this sample may be carry-over from other donors' samples.

This clonotype was counted a few times. The V and J genes are TRBV2 and TRBJ1-2; D perhaps matches TRBD1 (5 bases). The CDR3 covers 14 residues. The germline CDR1 and CDR2 sequences are SNHLY and FYNNEI. Trimming stripped 8 bases from V and 2 bases from J, with 15 bases between. In DNA form, the CDR3 reads TGTGCCAGCCGACGACAGCCGCCAAACTATGGCTACACCTTC. This translates into CASRRQPPNYGYTF.

This clonotype was recorded only once. This may be a read error, as it is one base from a much larger clone. The chain links TRBV10-3 to TRBJ2-3; maybe TRBD2 (5 bases). This CDR3 is 15 amino acids long. Germline lookup yields CDR1 ENHRY and CDR2 SYGVKD. The chain's CDR3 is CAISESTASIDTQYF. The CDR3 DNA reads as TGTGCCATCAGTGAGTCGACGGCTAGCATAGATACGCAGTATTTT.

This clonotype appeared a few times. The CDR3 DNA follows: TGCGCCAGCAGCAACCCCGGGACAGGGATTTACGAGCAGTACTTC. Translated, it gives CASSNPGTGIYEQYF. The J gene is TRBJ2-7, the V gene TRBV5-1; 9 bases are shared with TRBD1. Germline CDR1 and CDR2: SGHRS and YFSETQ. V trimming: 4 bases; J trimming: 4 bases; junction bases outside the gene matches: 9. The CDR3 has 15 residues.

This clonotype has at least ten counts. The genes are TRBV10-2 and TRBJ2-7; TRBD2 is a possible D gene (6 bases). The germline gives CDR1 WSHSY, CDR2 SAAADI. The CDR3 runs to 11 residues. V gave up 7 bases and J gave up 3 bases, with 7 bases separating them. Here the CDR3 reads CASTGGYEQYF. The CDR3 DNA reads TGCGCCAGCACCGGGGGCTACGAGCAGTACTTC.

This clonotype showed up just a few times. This rearrangement joins TRBV29-1 to TRBJ2-7; 7 bases fit TRBD1. J lost 7 bases, V lost 5 bases, and 8 bases had no gene match. CDR3 length equals 12 residues. Germline V CDR1 and CDR2: SQVTM, ANQGSEA. The CDR3 here is CSVLKGAFEQYF. In nucleotides, the CDR3 is TGCAGCGTTTTGAAGGGGGCCTTTGAGCAGTACTTC.

J is TRBJ1-1 and V is TRBV12-3 or TRBV12-4; D remains ambiguous. This CDR3 region has 15 residues. V was clipped by 2 bases and J by 1 base, with 11 bases between them. Here the CDR3 DNA reads TGTGCCAGCAGTTTATGGATTATAGGGAACACTGAAGCTTTCTTT. As protein: CASSLWIIGNTEAFF.

This clonotype appeared many times. V usage is TRBV7-9 and J usage is TRBJ1-5; 8 bases align to TRBD1. This CDR3 is built from 15 residues. In germline, CDR1 is SEHNR, CDR2 FQNEAQ (reference sequence). V dropped 4 bases and J dropped 6; count of bases not matched to a gene: 8. As DNA, the CDR3 is TGTGCCAGCAGCTCCGGACAGGGTGGAAGTCAGCCCCAGCATTTT. Its protein is CASSSGQGGSQPQHF.

This clonotype was detected many times. The chain carries TRBV5-6 and TRBJ2-1; D gene unclear. Trimming pared 0 bases from V and 5 bases from J, leaving 15 bases between. Germline lookup yields CDR1 SGHDT and CDR2 YYEEEE. This CDR3 region has 16 residues. In DNA, the CDR3 is TGTGCCAGCAGCTTGGCCGTCTGGGGAAGGGACAATGAGCAGTTCTTC. It yields the protein CASSLAVWGRDNEQFF.

This clonotype was picked up many times. The CDR3 loop is CAWSSRANVLTF. In DNA form, the CDR3 reads TGTGCCTGGTCATCCAGGGCCAACGTCCTGACTTTC. The rearrangement uses TRBV30 and TRBJ2-6; D call uncertain. Per germline, CDR1 GTSNPN and CDR2 SVGIG (reference sequence). CDR3 length: 12 residues. Trimming took off 5 bases at V and 5 bases at J, with 7 bases between the two ends.

This chain joins TRBV5-1 and TRBJ2-5, with 12 bases that match TRBD1. CDR3 length equals 16 residues. V lost 3 bases to trimming and J lost 5 bases; unmatched junction nucleotides: 8. Germline-derived CDR1 and CDR2 are SGHRS and YFSETQ. CDR3 sequence: CASSSLGTGGEETQYF. In DNA form, the CDR3 reads TGCGCCAGCAGCTCCTTGGGGACAGGGGGCGAGGAGACCCAGTACTTC.

The rearrangement uses TRBV5-1 and TRBJ1-1; D may be TRBD1 (5 bases). The germline V gene has CDR1 SGHRS and CDR2 YFSETQ. V was shortened by 4 bases and J by 2 bases, with 15 bases between the two germline ends. CDR3 length: 15 residues. Here the CDR3 DNA reads TGCGCCAGCAGCGATGGACATCTGAAAAACACTGAAGCTTTCTTT. Its protein product is CASSDGHLKNTEAFF.

This clonotype came up many times. The chain employs TRBV7-2 and TRBJ2-1; the match to TRBD2 covers 7 bases. This CDR3 is 12 amino acids long. Germline V lookup: CDR1 SGHTA, CDR2 FQGNSA. V was clipped by 5 bases and J by 10 bases; unmatched bases: 5. CDR3 in amino acids: CASSGAGIEQFF. The CDR3, as DNA: TGTGCCAGCAGCGGAGCGGGGATCGAGCAGTTCTTC.

This clonotype was counted a few times. This chain links TRBV7-6 with TRBJ1-5; D not certain. The CDR3 is 16 amino acids. The germline V gene has CDR1 SGHVS and CDR2 FNYEAQ. V lost 1 base to trimming and J lost 5 bases, with 15 bases between them. CDR3 sequence (DNA): TGTGCCAGCAGCTTAGGTTCTGGGTCCGGTCATCAGCCCCAGCATTTT. Protein sequence: CASSLGSGSGHQPQHF.

This clonotype has a count of ten or more. The chain joins TRBV18 to TRBJ2-3, with D maybe TRBD2 (5 bases). CDR1 and CDR2 (germline): KGHSH, LQKENI. This CDR3 spans 15 amino acids. Trimming took 0 bases from V and 0 from J, leaving 7 bases between them. Here the CDR3 reads CASSPPSDSTDTQYF. The CDR3 region has the DNA TGTGCCAGCTCACCACCTAGCGACAGCACAGATACGCAGTATTTT. Drawing the rest from reference TRBV18 and TRBJ2-3, the complete variable domain is NAGVMQNPRHLVRRRGQEARLRCSPMKGHSHVYWYRQLPEEGLKFMVYLQKENIIDESGMPKERFSAEFPKEGPSILRIQQVVRGDSAAYFCASSPPSDSTDTQYFGPGTRLTVL.

Note on this clonotype: With a much larger clone just one base away, this may be a read error. The chain has TRBV12-3 or TRBV12-4 and TRBJ2-2, with 8 bases identical to TRBD2. The CDR3 sequence is 12 residues long. The CDR3 bases are TGTGCCAGCAGGCGGGAGGCCGGGGAGCTGTATTTT. Residues: CASRREAGELYF.

This clonotype was recorded many times. The rearrangement uses TRBV5-1 and TRBJ1-4, with D unclear. CDR1 and CDR2 (germline): SGHRS, YFSETQ. Trimming left V 0 bases short and J 4 bases short, with 13 bases between. This CDR3 is built from 16 residues. The CDR3 nucleotides read TGCGCCAGCAGCTTGGAATGGGGAGCAGATAATGAAAAACTGTTTTTT. This sequence encodes CASSLEWGADNEKLFF.

This clonotype was observed at least ten times. V usage is TRBV20-1 and J usage is TRBJ2-3, with 8 positions matching TRBD2. V dropped 1 base and J dropped 6; count of bases not matched to a gene: 6. The CDR3 sequence is 14 residues long. Germline lookup yields CDR1 DFQATT and CDR2 SNEGSKA (reference sequence). The CDR3 spells CSARVGTRLDTQYF. Written as DNA, the CDR3 is TGCAGTGCTAGAGTCGGGACTAGGCTTGATACGCAGTATTTT.

This clonotype was seen ten or more times. The chain is built from TRBV7-8 and TRBJ2-7; no clear D. V dropped 0 bases and J dropped 3 bases, with 9 bases sitting between them. CDR1 is SGHVS and CDR2 is FQNEAQ in the germline V gene. The CDR3 contains 14 residues. The CDR3 is CASSLAQDLYEQYF. For the CDR3, the DNA is TGTGCCAGCAGCTTAGCCCAGGACCTCTACGAGCAGTACTTC. Full variable domain (outside the CDR3, taken from reference TRBV7-8 and TRBJ2-7): GAGVSQSPRYKVAKRGQDVALRCDPISGHVSLFWYQQALGQGPEFLTYFQNEAQLDKSGLPSDRFFAERPEGSVSTLKIQRTQQEDSAVYLCASSLAQDLYEQYFGPGTRLTVT.

This clonotype occurred many times. The chain has TRBV29-1 and TRBJ2-1; TRBD2 matches 15 bases. Trimming at V came to 6 bases and at J to 4 bases, leaving 13 bases not matched to a gene. In germline, CDR1 is SQVTM, CDR2 ANQGSEA. This CDR3 contains 18 residues. This CDR3 is CSVEGLAGGGPLYNEQFF. The CDR3 DNA is TGCAGCGTGGAGGGACTAGCGGGGGGCGGGCCCTTATACAATGAGCAGTTCTTC.

This clonotype was observed a few times. The rearrangement uses TRBV6-5 and TRBJ1-1; no definite D call. The CDR3 contains 15 residues. Per the germline V gene, CDR1 is MNHEY and CDR2 is SVGAGI. Trimming cost V 7 bases and J 2 bases, with 17 bases left between them. The CDR3: CASMRGTKGNTEAFF. DNA of the CDR3: TGTGCCAGCATGCGGGGAACTAAGGGTAACACTGAAGCTTTCTTT.

In the case of this clonotype: This may be a read error, as it is one base from a much larger clone. This chain uses TRBV20-1 with TRBJ2-3; D is ambiguous. Per the germline V gene, CDR1 is DFQATT and CDR2 is SNEGSKA (reference sequence). CDR3 length: 15 residues. The CDR3 region has the DNA TGCATTGCTAGAGTCGGTTGGGTGGGCACAGATACGCAGTATTTT. The encoded protein is CIARVGWVGTDTQYF.

This clonotype was seen many times. The chain uses TRBV5-1 and TRBJ1-4; D is unresolved. This CDR3 is built from 15 residues. Germline CDR1 and CDR2: SGHRS and YFSETQ. V was pared by 0 bases and J by 0 bases, with 6 bases between. The CDR3 DNA reads TGCGCCAGCAGCTTGGGTTCATCAACTAATGAAAAACTGTTTTTT. It yields the protein CASSLGSSTNEKLFF.

This clonotype was picked up many times. The V gene is TRBV20-1, the J gene TRBJ2-7, with 9 positions matching TRBD2. Germline CDR1 DFQATT, CDR2 SNEGSKA (reference sequence). The ends lost 6 bases at V and 3 bases at J; junction bases unmatched: 6. CDR3 length: 13 amino acids. The CDR3 coding sequence is TGCAGTGCCGGCGGGGGGGACAGCTACGAGCAGTACTTC. This sequence encodes CSAGGGDSYEQYF.

The J gene is TRBJ2-3, the V gene TRBV3-1; D gene ambiguous. The CDR3 runs to 15 residues. Trimming pared 1 base from V and 2 bases from J, leaving 10 bases between. Germline CDR1 LGHDT, CDR2 YNNKEL (reference sequence). DNA for the CDR3: TGTGCCAGCAGCCAAGGGCTACTATACACAGATACGCAGTATTTT. Amino acid sequence: CASSQGLLYTDTQYF.

This clonotype was detected many times. The rearrangement links TRBV28 to TRBJ1-1; D gene ambiguous. Trimming took 2 bases from V and 5 from J, leaving 6 bases between them. Germline V gene sequence: CDR1 MDHEN, CDR2 SYDVKM. The CDR3 runs 12 residues. The CDR3 nucleotides read TGTGCCAGCAGTTTAGTTTGGACTGAAGCTTTCTTT. It codes for CASSLVWTEAFF.

This clonotype was observed at least ten times. This chain joins TRBV6-6 and TRBJ1-5; the D is unclear. Germline V CDR1 and CDR2: MNHNY, SVGAGI (reference sequence). The CDR3 contains 12 residues. V dropped 4 bases and J dropped 4 bases, with 5 bases sitting between them. The CDR3 DNA sequence: TGTGCCAGCAGTTCCAGGAATCAGCCCCAGCATTTT. It translates to CASSSRNQPQHF.

The sample holds many counts of this clonotype. The chain couples TRBV11-2 to TRBJ2-7, with D perhaps TRBD1 (5 bases). This CDR3 has 15 amino acids. Per germline, CDR1 SGHAT and CDR2 FQNNGV. Trimming removed 8 bases at V and 2 bases at J, with 19 bases between. The chain's CDR3 is CASQSDDSTAYEQYF. Here the CDR3 DNA reads TGTGCCAGCCAGTCGGACGACAGTACCGCCTACGAGCAGTACTTC.

Many counts were recorded for this clonotype. The CDR3 DNA sequence: TGCAGCGTTGGTGGGAAGGGATCCACTGAAGCTTTCTTT. This sequence encodes CSVGGKGSTEAFF. V gene TRBV29-1 combines with J gene TRBJ1-1; D ambiguous. V shed 4 bases and J shed 4 bases, with 13 bases lying between them. This CDR3 region has 13 residues. The V gene's germline CDR1 is SQVTM and CDR2 ANQGSEA.

This clonotype came up a few times. The V call is TRBV5-1, the J call TRBJ2-2, with D perhaps TRBD2 (5 bases). The length of the CDR3 is 14 residues. Germline values: CDR1 SGHRS, CDR2 YFSETQ. Trimming removed 5 bases at V and 7 bases at J, with 15 bases between. CDR3: CASRATTADGELFF. DNA of the CDR3: TGCGCCAGCAGAGCTACAACAGCGGACGGGGAGCTGTTTTTT.

The rearrangement links TRBV20-1 to TRBJ2-7; no clear D. The CDR3 covers 13 residues. Trimming shortened V by 4 bases and J by 1 base, and 11 bases separated the two germline ends. CDR1 is DFQATT and CDR2 is SNEGSKA in the germline V gene (reference sequence). CDR3 nucleotides: TGCAGTGCTACAAACACGCAGTCCTACGAGCAGTACTTC. Protein product: CSATNTQSYEQYF.